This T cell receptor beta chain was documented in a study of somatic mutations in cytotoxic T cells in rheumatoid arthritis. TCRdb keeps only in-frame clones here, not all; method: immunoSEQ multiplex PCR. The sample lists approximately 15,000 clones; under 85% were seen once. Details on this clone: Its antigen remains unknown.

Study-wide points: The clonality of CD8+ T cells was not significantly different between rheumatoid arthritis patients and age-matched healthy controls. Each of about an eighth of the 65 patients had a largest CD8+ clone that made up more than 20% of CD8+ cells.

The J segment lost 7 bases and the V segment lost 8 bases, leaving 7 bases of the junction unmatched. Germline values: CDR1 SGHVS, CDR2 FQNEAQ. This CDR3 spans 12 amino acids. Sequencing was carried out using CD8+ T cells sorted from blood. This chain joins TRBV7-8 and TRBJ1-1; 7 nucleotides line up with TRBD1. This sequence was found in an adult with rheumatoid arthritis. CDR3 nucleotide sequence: TGTGCCAGCTTCAGGGGGGCTGGTGAAGCTTTCTTT. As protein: CASFRGAGEAFF. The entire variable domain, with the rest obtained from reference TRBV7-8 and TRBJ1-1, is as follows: GAGVSQSPRYKVAKRGQDVALRCDPISGHVSLFWYQQALGQGPEFLTYFQNEAQLDKSGLPSDRFFAERPEGSVSTLKIQRTQQEDSAVYLCASFRGAGEAFFGQGTRLTVV.